A single sample gave rise to the 29 T cell receptor beta chains below, sequenced in a study of cytotoxic CD8 clonotypes in ibrutinib-treated CLL. Profiling relied on immunoSEQ multiplex PCR, and the TCRdb table lists in-frame clones only, not all of them. The profile covers more than 110,000 clones, with approximately 89% appearing a single time and less than 14% taken by the ten largest. The material sequenced was PBMCs, taken after 12 months of ibrutinib treatment. These receptors originate from a human donor with chronic lymphocytic leukemia.

The rearrangement uses TRBV15 and TRBJ1-4; no firm D call. The germline gives CDR1 LNHNV, CDR2 YYDKDF (reference sequence). Deletions cut 1 base from V and 0 bases from J, with 12 bases between. CDR3 length: 17 amino acids. Here the CDR3 DNA reads TGTGCCACCAGCAGAGCTGGCAGACCCACAACTAATGAAAAACTGTTTTTT. Translated: CATSRAGRPTTNEKLFF.

This sequence joins TRBV27 and TRBJ2-5; no reliable D call. Germline V gene sequence: CDR1 MNHEY, CDR2 SMNVEV (reference sequence). The CDR3 is 13 amino acids. Trimming removed 10 bases at V and 5 bases at J, with 17 bases between. The CDR3 DNA is TGTGCCACTGCGGCCCAGCCGCTGGAGACCCAGTACTTC. Its protein product is CATAAQPLETQYF.

The chain recombines TRBV28 with TRBJ1-2, with D uncertain. The CDR3 sequence is 13 residues long. Germline CDR1 MDHEN, CDR2 SYDVKM. Between the trimmed V and J ends, which lost 8 bases and 6 bases, there was a span of 16 bases. CDR3 protein: CASGGLRRDGYTF. The CDR3 coding sequence is TGTGCCAGCGGAGGCCTAAGGAGAGATGGCTACACCTTC.

This chain connects TRBV29-1 to TRBJ2-7; 7 nucleotides align to TRBD1. V lost 5 bases and J lost 5; bases outside the gene matches: 9. The CDR3 loop spans 13 amino acids. Germline values: CDR1 SQVTM, CDR2 ANQGSEA. The CDR3 nucleotides read TGCAGCGTTAAGATACAGGGGACCCACGAGCAGTACTTC. Residues: CSVKIQGTHEQYF.

The chain employs TRBV11-2 and TRBJ2-7; TRBD2 matches 8 bases. This CDR3 spans 15 amino acids. Trimming cost V 5 bases and J 5 bases; bases outside gene matches: 11. Germline values: CDR1 SGHAT, CDR2 FQNNGV. This chain's CDR3 is CASSPVAAGVHEQYF. In DNA, the CDR3 is TGTGCCAGCAGCCCAGTCGCAGCGGGAGTCCACGAGCAGTACTTC.

V gene TRBV6-1 combines with J gene TRBJ2-7; D might be TRBD1 or TRBD2, each matching 5 bases. The V end lost 6 bases, the J end lost 3 bases, and 15 bases lay between the germline ends. The CDR3 contains 14 residues. Germline V lookup: CDR1 MNHNS, CDR2 SASEGT. As DNA, the CDR3 is TGTGCCAGCAGGGAGGATATTAGGGGCTACGAGCAGTACTTC. Amino acids: CASREDIRGYEQYF.

The genes are TRBV9 and TRBJ2-2; D is unclear. V was trimmed by 6 bases and J by 0 bases, leaving 9 bases between them. This CDR3 contains 14 residues. CDR1 and CDR2 from the germline V gene are SGDLS and YYNGEE. The CDR3 is CASKTTSNTGELFF. The CDR3 DNA sequence: TGTGCCAGCAAGACCACCTCGAACACCGGGGAGCTGTTTTTT.

The chain recombines TRBV29-1 with TRBJ1-1, with D possibly matching TRBD1 (5 bases). Germline CDR1 reads SQVTM; CDR2 reads ANQGSEA. V shed 4 bases and J shed 4 bases, with 13 bases lying between them. This CDR3 comprises 13 residues. CDR3 sequence (DNA): TGCAGCGTTGGGGGGGTGAAGAGCACTGAAGCTTTCTTT. Its protein product is CSVGGVKSTEAFF. The full variable domain, its missing parts supplied by reference TRBV29-1 and TRBJ1-1, is SAVISQKPSRDICQRGTSLTIQCQVDSQVTMMFWYRQQPGQSLTLIATANQGSEATYESGFVIDKFPISRPNLTFSTLTVSNMSPEDSSIYLCSVGGVKSTEAFFGQGTRLTVV.

This clone appeared once. The gene calls are TRBV5-1 and TRBJ2-3; 8 bases map to TRBD2. This CDR3 has 14 residues. With V trimmed by 3 bases and J by 4 bases, 4 bases remained unmatched. Germline V gene sequence: CDR1 SGHRS, CDR2 YFSETQ. The CDR3 DNA reads as TGCGCCAGCAGCTCCGGACTAGCATCAGATACGCAGTATTTT. The encoded protein is CASSSGLASDTQYF.

Comments on this clone: Different DNA sequences within this sample yield the same CDR3. The chain couples TRBV7-2 to TRBJ2-7, with TRBD2 matching over 8 bases. V was pared by 1 base and J by 3 bases, with 5 bases of the junction left unmatched. The CDR3 has 15 amino acids. CDR1 and CDR2 (germline): SGHTA, FQGNSA. This CDR3 is CASSLVTSGNYEQYF. The CDR3 nucleotides are TGTGCCAGCAGCTTAGTTACTAGCGGCAACTACGAGCAGTACTTC.

The V call is TRBV7-6, the J call TRBJ2-7; D call uncertain. Trimming cost V 2 bases and J 0 bases, with 8 bases left between them. This CDR3 spans 14 amino acids. Germline CDR1 SGHVS, CDR2 FNYEAQ. The CDR3 DNA follows: TGTGCCAGCAGCTTAAGTCCCGGCTCCTACGAGCAGTACTTC. As protein: CASSLSPGSYEQYF.

The chain couples TRBV27 to TRBJ2-3; 7 bases are shared with TRBD2. This CDR3 region has 13 residues. Looked up from germline, CDR1 is MNHEY and CDR2 is SMNVEV (reference sequence). V gave up 7 bases and J gave up 8 bases; unmatched junction bases: 9. The CDR3 sequence is CASKTGTTSTQYF. In DNA, the CDR3 is TGTGCCAGCAAGACCGGGACTACGAGTACGCAGTATTTT.

The chain links TRBV29-1 to TRBJ1-2; 8 bases align to TRBD1. Per germline, CDR1 SQVTM and CDR2 ANQGSEA. J was trimmed by 3 bases and V by 7 bases; bases with no gene match: 7. The CDR3 has 13 amino acids. CDR3 sequence (DNA): TGCAGCGGCTGGACAGGGAACGACTATGGCTACACCTTC. Amino acid sequence: CSGWTGNDYGYTF.

J is TRBJ2-3 and V is TRBV6-5, with TRBD1 matching over 9 bases. J was trimmed by 3 bases and V by 8 bases; bases with no gene match: 9. The CDR3 covers 15 residues. Germline V lookup: CDR1 MNHEY, CDR2 SVGAGI. The CDR3 nucleotides read TGTGCCAGCGCTTTGCTGACAGGGGGGACAGATACGCAGTATTTT. This encodes CASALLTGGTDTQYF.

This clone has a handful of counts. The genes are TRBV14 and TRBJ2-1; a weak D match, TRBD2 (5 bases). V was clipped by 0 bases and J by 4 bases, with 13 bases between them. Germline lookup yields CDR1 SGHDN and CDR2 FVKESK. The CDR3 has 16 residues. The CDR3 spells CASSQDRGLAYNEQFF. The CDR3 DNA sequence: TGTGCCAGCAGCCAAGATCGAGGACTGGCATACAATGAGCAGTTCTTC. The full variable domain, rest sourced from reference TRBV14 and TRBJ2-1, is EAGVTQFPSHSVIEKGQTVTLRCDPISGHDNLYWYRRVMGKEIKFLLHFVKESKQDESGMPNNRFLAERTGGTYSTLKVQPAELEDSGVYFCASSQDRGLAYNEQFFGPGTRLTVL.

This chain links TRBV7-2 with TRBJ1-2; 9 bases line up with TRBD1. The V gene end was trimmed by 3 bases and the J gene end by 5 bases; junction bases not matched to a gene: 13. CDR1 and CDR2 from the germline V gene are SGHTA and FQGNSA. The CDR3 has 17 residues. CDR3 sequence: CASSLGDREEVLYGYTF. CDR3 nucleotides: TGTGCCAGCAGCTTGGGGGACAGGGAGGAAGTGCTTTATGGCTACACCTTC.

The chain couples TRBV5-1 to TRBJ2-1, with D unresolved. Germline V gene lookup returns CDR1 SGHRS and CDR2 YFSETQ. This CDR3 region has 14 residues. V was cut by 0 bases and J by 7 bases, with 11 bases left in between. CDR3 nucleotides: TGCGCCAGCAGCTTGGGACTCACGAAGAATGAGCAGTTCTTC. Translated: CASSLGLTKNEQFF.

The V gene is TRBV2, the J gene TRBJ1-1; D remains ambiguous. V lost 2 bases and J lost 7, with 5 bases in between. Germline V gene data show CDR1 as SNHLY and CDR2 as FYNNEI. This CDR3 has 11 amino acids. The CDR3 coding sequence is TGTGCCAGCAGTGAATCGGTTGAAGCTTTCTTT. Translating gives CASSESVEAFF.

The CDR3 reads CASSPPISGTYYNEQFF. The DNA of the CDR3 is TGTGCCAGCAGCCCCCCCATTAGCGGGACCTACTACAATGAGCAGTTCTTC. J is TRBJ2-1 and V is TRBV9, with 8 nucleotides matching TRBD2. V was pared by 4 bases and J by 3 bases, with 12 bases of the junction left unmatched. Germline V lookup: CDR1 SGDLS, CDR2 YYNGEE. This CDR3 has 17 residues.

The J gene is TRBJ2-1, the V gene TRBV29-1; TRBD1 matches 11 bases. The CDR3 runs 15 residues. Trimming cost V 1 base and J 8 bases; bases outside gene matches: 7. The germline gives CDR1 SQVTM, CDR2 ANQGSEA. The CDR3 DNA reads as TGCAGCGTTGAAGGGGACAGGGGGAATATCTATGAGCAGTTCTTC. It translates to CSVEGDRGNIYEQFF.

The rearrangement uses TRBV28 and TRBJ1-1, with D perhaps matching TRBD1 (6 bases). Trimming left V 3 bases short and J 4 bases short, with 15 bases between. The CDR3 has 15 amino acids. The germline CDR1 and CDR2 sequences are MDHEN and SYDVKM. CDR3 loop: CASSFQGGRSTEAFF. The CDR3 region has the DNA TGTGCCAGCAGTTTCCAAGGGGGGAGGAGCACTGAAGCTTTCTTT.

J is TRBJ1-5 and V is TRBV7-3; D gene uncertain. V was cut by 1 base and J by 5 bases, with 12 bases left in between. The CDR3 contains 15 residues. Germline V lookup: CDR1 SGHTA, CDR2 FQGTGA. The CDR3 is CASSLNGRADQPQHF. CDR3 sequence (DNA): TGTGCCAGCAGCTTAAATGGGCGGGCTGATCAGCCCCAGCATTTT. Looking up the rest from reference TRBV7-3 and TRBJ1-5 gives the full variable domain: GAGVSQTPSNKVTEKGKYVELRCDPISGHTALYWYRQSLGQGPEFLIYFQGTGAADDSGLPNDRFFAVRPEGSVSTLKIQRTERGDSAVYLCASSLNGRADQPQHFGDGTRLSIL.

The V gene is TRBV10-3, the J gene TRBJ2-7; D remains unclear. The CDR3 has 13 residues. The germline gives CDR1 ENHRY, CDR2 SYGVKD. V was cut by 0 bases and J by 2 bases, with 5 bases left in between. CDR3 DNA sequence: TGTGCCATCAGTGAGTCTTCGACCTACGAGCAGTACTTC. Translation: CAISESSTYEQYF.

The gene calls are TRBV28 and TRBJ1-1; D unclear. This CDR3 region has 15 residues. Between the trimmed V and J ends, which lost 4 bases and 0 bases, there was a span of 12 bases. CDR1 is MDHEN, CDR2 SYDVKM, per germline. The CDR3 bases are TGTGCCAGCAGTTCCCAGGTCAAGATGAACACTGAAGCTTTCTTT. Residues: CASSSQVKMNTEAFF.

The chain employs TRBV9 and TRBJ2-3, with D possibly TRBD2 on 7 matching bases. V shed 4 bases and J shed 4 bases, with 16 bases lying between them. This CDR3 has 15 residues. Germline-derived CDR1 and CDR2 are SGDLS and YYNGEE. CDR3 in DNA: TGTGCCAGCAGCCGGGGGGCGACTCTTGCAGATACGCAGTATTTT. Amino acid sequence: CASSRGATLADTQYF.

The CDR3 DNA reads TGTGCCAGCAGCTTGGAACAGGGTATCGGGGAAAAACTGTTTTTT. It specifies CASSLEQGIGEKLFF. The chain links TRBV7-9 to TRBJ1-4, with D maybe TRBD1 (6 bases). Germline CDR1 and CDR2: SEHNR and FQNEAQ (reference sequence). V was clipped by 3 bases and J by 8 bases, with 16 bases between them. The CDR3 length is 15 residues.

J is TRBJ2-2 and V is TRBV5-4, with TRBD2 identical over 8 bases. After removal of 4 bases from V and 2 bases from J, the junction contained 10 bases not matched to a gene. Germline V CDR1 and CDR2: SGHNT, YYREEE (reference sequence). The CDR3 covers 17 residues. The CDR3 nucleotides read TGTGCCAGCAGCCCACGGTTCGGGAGGGGTAACACCGGGGAGCTGTTTTTT. Its translation: CASSPRFGRGNTGELFF.

The table lists this clone with a few counts. This chain joins TRBV7-8 and TRBJ2-3; a weak D match, TRBD2 (5 bases). In germline, CDR1 is SGHVS, CDR2 FQNEAQ. CDR3 length equals 14 residues. Deletions cut 2 bases from V and 0 bases from J, with 6 bases between. CDR3: CASSLQRSTDTQYF. CDR3 DNA: TGTGCCAGCAGCTTACAGCGGAGCACAGATACGCAGTATTTT.

The chain links TRBV2 to TRBJ1-2, with D uncertain. The CDR3 consists of 12 residues. Germline CDR1 and CDR2: SNHLY and FYNNEI. V was shortened by 7 bases and J by 7 bases, with 13 bases between the two germline ends. The CDR3 coding sequence is TGTGCCAGCACAATGCCCCGTCGTGGCTACACCTTC. Translated: CASTMPRRGYTF.